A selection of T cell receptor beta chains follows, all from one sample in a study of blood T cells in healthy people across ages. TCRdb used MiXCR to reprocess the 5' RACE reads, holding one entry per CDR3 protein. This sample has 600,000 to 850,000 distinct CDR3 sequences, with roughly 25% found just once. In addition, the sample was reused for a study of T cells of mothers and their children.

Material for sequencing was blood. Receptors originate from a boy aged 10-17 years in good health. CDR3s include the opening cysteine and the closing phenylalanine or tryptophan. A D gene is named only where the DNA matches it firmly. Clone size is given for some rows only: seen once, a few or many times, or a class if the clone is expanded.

TGTGCTAGCAGCCCCCACTCCCCCGGCCTACAAGAGACCCAGTACTTC | CASSPHSPGLQETQYF | . | TRBJ2-5 | TRBV7-7 | .
TGCGCCAGCAGCCAAGATAGGGCAGGGAGCACTGAAGCTTTCTTT | CASSQDRAGSTEAFF | . | TRBJ1-1 | TRBV4-3 | .
TGCAGTCCCGCCCCCGACCTGAACACTGAAGCTTTCTTT | CSPAPDLNTEAFF | . | TRBJ1-1 | TRBV20-1 | .
TGTGCCAGCAGCTTAGACGGCTTGGGCGGAAACACCATATATTTT | CASSLDGLGGNTIYF | . | TRBJ1-3 | TRBV7-8 | .
TGTGCCACCAGCAGCAAGACAGCGCAACGGCATGAAAAACTGGTTTTT | CATSSKTAQRHEKLVF | . | TRBJ1-4 | TRBV15 | .
TGTGCCAGCAGCTTAAATGGCGGGGGGGCCTTTGGGGCCAACGTCCTGACTTTC | CASSLNGGGAFGANVLTF | . | TRBJ2-6 | TRBV7-9 | TRBD2
TGTGCCAGCAGCCAAGATCTCTCGGGACAGAACCACAATGAGCAGTTCTTC | CASSQDLSGQNHNEQFF | few | TRBJ2-1 | TRBV4-2 | TRBD1
TGTGCCAGCAGCTTCAGCGGGAGGACAGATACGCAGTATTTT | CASSFSGRTDTQYF | few | TRBJ2-3 | TRBV7-9 | TRBD2
TGTGCCACCAGCAGAGGGGCAGGGAACTACGAGCAGTACTTC | CATSRGAGNYEQYF | . | TRBJ2-7 | TRBV15 | .
TGTGCCAGCACTTCCGTCCGTGCGGGACCAAACTACGAGCAGTACTTC | CASTSVRAGPNYEQYF | . | TRBJ2-7 | TRBV7-9 | .
TGTGCCAGCAGTCCCCCCGGGACCTTCCAAGAGACCCAGTACTTC | CASSPPGTFQETQYF | . | TRBJ2-5 | TRBV6-5 | .
TGTGCCAGCAGCCACGATCCGGGGTCTAGCTACACCTTC | CASSHDPGSSYTF | few | TRBJ1-2 | TRBV7-2 | .
TGTGCCAGCGGCCGCCGGGAGGGATTTGTATCACCCCTCCACTTT | CASGRREGFVSPLHF | few | TRBJ1-6 | TRBV7-9 | .
TGTGCCAGCAGCTTAACCCCAACAGCGCCCGGGGAGCTGTTTTTT | CASSLTPTAPGELFF | . | TRBJ2-2 | TRBV7-2 | .
TGTGCCAGCAGCCCTTTTCTCCTCAAGGACGATAGCTCCTACAATGAGCAGTTCTTC | CASSPFLLKDDSSYNEQFF | . | TRBJ2-1 | TRBV12-3/TRBV12-4 | .
TGTGCCAGCAGTGTTGAGGGGGCGGCGGGGGAGACCCAGTACTTC | CASSVEGAAGETQYF | few | TRBJ2-5 | TRBV2 | .
TGTGCCAGCAGCTTAGCTCTGGGAACCGGGGAGCTGTTTTTT | CASSLALGTGELFF | . | TRBJ2-2 | TRBV11-1 | .
TGTGCCAGCAGTTACCCCGGGGCATTAAACACCGGGGAGCTGTTTTTT | CASSYPGALNTGELFF | . | TRBJ2-2 | TRBV6-2/TRBV6-3 | .
TGTGCCAGCAGTGGGTCAGGGTACGAAAAACTGTTTTTT | CASSGSGYEKLFF | . | TRBJ1-4 | TRBV2 | .